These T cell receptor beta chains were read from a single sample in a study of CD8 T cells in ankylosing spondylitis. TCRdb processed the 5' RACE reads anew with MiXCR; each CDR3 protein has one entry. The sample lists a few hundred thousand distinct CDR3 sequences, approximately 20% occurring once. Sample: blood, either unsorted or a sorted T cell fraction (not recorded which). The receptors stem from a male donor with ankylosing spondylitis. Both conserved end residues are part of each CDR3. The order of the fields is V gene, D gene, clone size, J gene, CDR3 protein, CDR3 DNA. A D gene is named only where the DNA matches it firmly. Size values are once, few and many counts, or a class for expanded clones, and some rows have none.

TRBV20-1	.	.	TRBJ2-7	CSASHHQRDYEQYF	TGCAGTGCTTCCCATCACCAAAGGGACTACGAGCAGTACTTC
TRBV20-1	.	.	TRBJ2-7	CSARFRTNTYEQYF	TGCAGTGCTAGATTCCGGACAAACACCTACGAGCAGTACTTC
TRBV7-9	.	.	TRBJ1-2	CASSLNGGLGYTF	TGTGCCAGCAGCTTAAATGGTGGGTTGGGCTACACCTTC
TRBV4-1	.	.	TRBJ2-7	CTSSQDSGIQGQRYYEQYF	TGCACCAGCAGCCAAGATTCAGGGATACAAGGGCAGCGATACTACGAGCAGTACTTC
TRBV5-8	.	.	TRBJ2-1	CASTRRRTGMGEQFF	TGTGCCAGCACCAGGCGGCGCACCGGGATGGGGGAGCAGTTCTTC
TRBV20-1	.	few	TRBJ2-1	CSAKTEPYNEQFF	TGCAGTGCTAAAACCGAACCATACAATGAGCAGTTCTTC
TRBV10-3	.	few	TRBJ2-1	CAILRAGGAGNEQFF	TGTGCCATCCTCAGAGCGGGCGGGGCGGGAAATGAGCAGTTCTTC
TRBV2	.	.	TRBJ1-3	CASESPGRISGNTIYF	TGTGCCAGCGAGTCGCCGGGCCGCATCTCTGGAAACACCATATATTTT
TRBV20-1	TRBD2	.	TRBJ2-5	CSARPLAGPRETQYF	TGCAGTGCTAGGCCCCTAGCGGGACCTCGGGAGACCCAGTACTTC
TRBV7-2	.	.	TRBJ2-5	CASSLTHRETQYF	TGTGCCAGCAGCTTAACTCATCGAGAGACCCAGTACTTC
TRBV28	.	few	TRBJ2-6	CASSFRQGRSGANVLTF	TGTGCCAGCAGTTTCAGGCAGGGCCGCTCTGGGGCCAACGTCCTGACTTTC
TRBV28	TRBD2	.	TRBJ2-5	CASSLPAGVETQYF	TGTGCCAGCAGTTTGCCAGCGGGAGTAGAGACCCAGTACTTC
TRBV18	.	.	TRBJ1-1	CASSPPREGTEAFF	TGTGCCAGCTCACCACCCCGGGAGGGCACTGAAGCTTTCTTT
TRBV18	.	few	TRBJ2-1	CASSPPVQSYNEQFF	TGTGCCAGCTCACCACCGGTCCAATCCTACAATGAGCAGTTCTTC
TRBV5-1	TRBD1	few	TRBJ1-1	CASSLGDRGRNTEAFF	TGCGCCAGCAGCTTGGGGGACAGGGGCCGTAACACTGAAGCTTTCTTT
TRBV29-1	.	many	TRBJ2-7	CSVTWGPTSEQYF	TGCAGCGTTACGTGGGGGCCAACGAGTGAGCAGTACTTC
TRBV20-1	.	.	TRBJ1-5	CSARDWQGSRQPQHF	TGCAGTGCTAGAGATTGGCAGGGGAGTCGTCAGCCCCAGCATTTT
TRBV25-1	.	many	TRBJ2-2	CASSGQGRPGELFF	TGTGCCAGCAGTGGACAAGGAAGGCCCGGGGAGCTGTTTTTT
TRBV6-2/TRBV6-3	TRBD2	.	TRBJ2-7	CASLRRESYEQYF	TGTGCCAGCTTGAGGCGGGAGTCCTACGAGCAGTACTTC
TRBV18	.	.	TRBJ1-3	CASLPSGSGNTIYF	TGTGCCAGCTTACCCTCCGGGAGTGGAAACACCATATATTTT
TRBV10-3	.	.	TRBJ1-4	CAISESWQGNEKLFF	TGTGCCATCAGTGAGTCGTGGCAGGGTAATGAAAAACTGTTTTTT
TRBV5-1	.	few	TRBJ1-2	CASSSAFYGYTF	TGCGCCAGCAGCTCAGCTTTTTATGGCTACACCTTC
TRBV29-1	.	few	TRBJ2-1	CSVEAPEAESYNEQFF	TGCAGCGTTGAAGCTCCGGAAGCGGAGAGTTACAATGAGCAGTTCTTC
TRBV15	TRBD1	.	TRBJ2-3	CATSRSRGHPSTDTQYF	TGTGCCACCAGCAGATCCAGGGGGCACCCAAGCACAGATACGCAGTATTTT
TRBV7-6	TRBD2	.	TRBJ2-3	CASVPHVGGRDSTDTQYF	TGTGCCAGCGTCCCGCACGTGGGCGGGAGGGATAGCACAGATACGCAGTATTTT
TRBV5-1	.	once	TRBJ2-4	CASSSQGGKNIQYF	TGCGCCAGCAGCTCGCAGGGTGGCAAAAACATTCAGTACTTC
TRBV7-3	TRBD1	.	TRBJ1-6	CASSLMGTGGNSPLHF	TGTGCCAGCAGCTTAATGGGAACAGGGGGCAATTCACCCCTCCACTTT
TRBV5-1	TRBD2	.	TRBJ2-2	CASSQGTSGYHANTGELFF	TGCGCCAGCAGCCAGGGGACTAGCGGGTACCACGCGAACACCGGGGAGCTGTTTTTT
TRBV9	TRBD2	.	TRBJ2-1	CASSADLAGGSYNEQFF	TGTGCCAGCAGCGCCGACTTAGCGGGAGGATCCTACAATGAGCAGTTCTTC
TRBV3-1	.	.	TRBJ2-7	CASSQGYRDYEQYF	TGTGCCAGCAGCCAAGGGTACAGGGACTACGAGCAGTACTTC
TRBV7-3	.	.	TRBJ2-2	CASSLIPSVAAGELFF	TGTGCCAGCAGCTTAATCCCGTCGGTAGCCGCTGGGGAGCTGTTTTTT
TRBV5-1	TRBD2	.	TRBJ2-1	CASSLASREFDEQFF	TGCGCCAGCAGCTTGGCGTCGCGGGAGTTCGATGAGCAGTTCTTC
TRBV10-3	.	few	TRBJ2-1	CAISGDGSPINEQFF	TGTGCCATCAGTGGGGACGGAAGCCCGATCAATGAGCAGTTCTTC
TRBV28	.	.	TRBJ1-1	CASLTGTPPEAFF	TGTGCCAGCCTTACCGGGACTCCCCCTGAAGCTTTCTTT
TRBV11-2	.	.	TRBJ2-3	CASSYRGGSTDTQYF	TGTGCCAGCAGCTATAGGGGCGGAAGCACAGATACGCAGTATTTT
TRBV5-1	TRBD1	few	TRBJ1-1	CASSLLTGGTGTEAFF	TGCGCCAGCAGCTTGTTGACCGGGGGGACAGGGACTGAAGCTTTCTTT
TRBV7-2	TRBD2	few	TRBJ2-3	CASSRGLAGGADTQYF	TGTGCCAGCAGCCGCGGACTAGCGGGAGGTGCAGATACGCAGTATTTT
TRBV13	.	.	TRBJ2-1	CASSLREYPYNEQFF	TGTGCCAGCAGCCTACGGGAGTACCCCTACAATGAGCAGTTCTTC
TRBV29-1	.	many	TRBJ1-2	CSVEGEYANYGYTF	TGCAGCGTTGAAGGGGAGTACGCTAACTATGGCTACACCTTC
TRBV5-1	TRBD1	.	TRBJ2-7	CASSLGPGQGGTYEQYF	TGCGCCAGCAGCTTGGGGCCCGGACAGGGGGGGACCTACGAGCAGTACTTC
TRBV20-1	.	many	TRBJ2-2	CSARSHRTGELFF	TGCAGTGCTAGATCCCACCGAACCGGGGAGCTGTTTTTT
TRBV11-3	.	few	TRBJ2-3	CASSPDWGMGTDTQYF	TGTGCCAGCAGCCCCGACTGGGGAATGGGCACAGATACGCAGTATTTT
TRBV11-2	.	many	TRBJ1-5	CASSLGRNQPQHF	TGTGCCAGCAGCTTAGGACGCAATCAGCCCCAGCATTTT
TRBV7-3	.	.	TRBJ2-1	CASSLTAGPRVKFF	TGTGCCAGCAGCCTCACTGCGGGGCCTCGTGTAAAGTTCTTC
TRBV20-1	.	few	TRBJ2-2	CSASSQMNTGELFF	TGCAGTGCTAGTTCGCAAATGAACACCGGGGAGCTGTTTTTT
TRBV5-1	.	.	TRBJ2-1	CASSLGAGRYDEQFF	TGCGCCAGCAGCTTGGGGGCGGGAAGGTACGATGAGCAGTTCTTC
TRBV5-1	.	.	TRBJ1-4	CASSLRSEGGVTNEKLFF	TGCGCCAGCAGCTTGCGCTCCGAAGGGGGGGTAACTAATGAAAAACTGTTTTTT
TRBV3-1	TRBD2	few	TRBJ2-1	CASSQEGLGVAGDNEQFF	TGTGCCAGCAGCCAAGAGGGTCTAGGGGTAGCGGGAGACAATGAGCAGTTCTTC
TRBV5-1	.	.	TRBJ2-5	CASSVTTGSETQYF	TGCGCCAGCAGCGTAACGACAGGTTCAGAGACCCAGTACTTC
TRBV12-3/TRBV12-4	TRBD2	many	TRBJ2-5	CASRPINPGGKETQYF	TGTGCCAGCAGACCAATAAACCCGGGGGGGAAAGAGACCCAGTACTTC
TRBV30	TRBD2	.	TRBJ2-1	CAWNLAGDTSYNEQFF	TGTGCCTGGAATCTTGCGGGAGACACCTCCTACAATGAGCAGTTCTTC
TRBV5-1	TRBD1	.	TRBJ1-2	CASSWHRGGYGYTF	TGCGCCAGCAGCTGGCACAGGGGTGGCTATGGCTACACCTTC
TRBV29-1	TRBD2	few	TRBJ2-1	CSVVGLAGDNEQFF	TGCAGCGTTGTCGGACTAGCGGGAGACAATGAGCAGTTCTTC
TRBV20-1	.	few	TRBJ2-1	CSAHRLYNEQFF	TGCAGTGCGCATCGACTGTACAATGAGCAGTTCTTC
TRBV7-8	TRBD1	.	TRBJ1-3	CASSPRGSPGNTIYF	TGTGCCAGCAGCCCCAGGGGGTCCCCTGGAAACACCATATATTTT
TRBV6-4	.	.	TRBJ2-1	CASRELPWPYNEQFF	TGTGCCAGCAGGGAGTTACCATGGCCCTACAATGAGCAGTTCTTC
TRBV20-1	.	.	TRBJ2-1	CSARPGDSSYNEQFF	TGCAGTGCTAGACCGGGGGATAGCTCCTACAATGAGCAGTTCTTC
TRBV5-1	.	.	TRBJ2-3	CASSPTSRNSDTQYF	TGCGCCAGCAGCCCGACGTCTAGGAACTCAGATACGCAGTATTTT
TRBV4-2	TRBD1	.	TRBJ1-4	CASSSQGAREKLFF	TGTGCCAGCAGCTCACAGGGGGCCCGGGAAAAACTGTTTTTT